This T cell receptor beta chain was sequenced in a study of blood T cells in healthy people across ages (dated by TCRdb to about 2015). For context, the study as a whole: In model experiments, template switching captured roughly one uniquely barcoded TCR beta cDNA molecule for every two T cells. The donors were split into four age groups: young (average 16 years), middle-aged (39), aged (over 55) and long-lived (about 82). For two donors (one aged 18 to 30 and one aged 80 or older), the study analyzed two additional independent replicas of 1 million unique cDNA reads from the same blood draw. Using deep sequencing normalized with unique cDNA molecular identifiers, the study measured how TCR beta repertoire diversity changes with age. Donors of different ages were randomly distributed across sequencing lanes to avoid experimental bias.

This clonotype has ten or more counts. No antigen is known for it. No base quality values were provided; no much bigger clone lies one nucleotide off. The roughly 42 donors, aged about 6 to 95 years, were systemically healthy Caucasian individuals from Russia. Each donor gave around 9.8 milliliters of peripheral blood, collected into EDTA-treated Vacutainer tubes. Ficoll-Paque density-gradient centrifugation was used to isolate PBMCs, with at least 6.5 million obtained per sample. Trizol reagent was used to extract total RNA from PBMCs, with at least 6 micrograms per sample. The percentages of naive CD45RAhigh/CD27high T cells were determined by flow cytometry on a PBMC aliquot from every donor. The study at large found these results: Because the CMV infection status of the donors was unknown, age-related changes in expanded clonotypes may potentially have been confounded. Bulk unsorted PBMC profiling prevented conclusive comparison of naive and antigen-experienced compartments. A strong correlation was found between observed TCR beta diversity and the percentage of naive T cells measured by flow cytometry. Compared with the aged group, the long-lived group had more naive CD4+ T cells, fewer expanded clones and increased TCR diversity, a pattern suggesting age selection. Estimates of total diversity based on one million sequenced T cells were considered lower bounds and underestimates. As age increased, observed TCR beta diversity per million T cells dropped in a roughly linear way, and a significant reduction was already evident by age 40.

For CDR1 and CDR2, the germline V gene lists KGHSH and LQKENI. Deletion took 8 bases off V and 2 bases off J, with a span of 15 bases between the germline ends. Counted from cysteine to phenylalanine, this CDR3 has 14 amino acids. Of all the DNA, just the CDR3 is kept, 42 bases in frame from base 1. The library was produced with 5' RACE. The sequencer was an Illumina HiSeq 2500. A second PCR of roughly 7 to 11 cycles was run with a J-beta primer mix and a sample-barcoded 5' primer. Each TCR beta cDNA molecule received a unique molecular identifier from a template-switch 5' adaptor carrying 12 random nucleotides. Each sample yielded at least 2.5 million CDR3-containing paired-end reads. All of the RNA was converted into first-strand cDNA using the Mint cDNA synthesis kit, with a TRBC-specific oligonucleotide serving as the primer. After uracil-DNA glycosylase treatment, a first 18-cycle PCR used universal primers M1SS and BC2_uni_R on all cDNA. The original methods were these. Each sample was normalized by randomly selecting 1 million high-quality reads, each carrying a distinct molecular identifier. Instead of being binned into consensus sequences, reads with shared molecular identifiers were discarded. MiTCR, run with a Q25 quality threshold and the strictest error-elimination algorithm, handled CDR3 identification, clonotype clustering and error correction. A nonparametric unseen species model using Euler transformation provided a lower-bound estimate of total TCR beta diversity. TCRdb applied fastp at Q25 and MiXCR to the public reads, then kept only in-frame beta chains. Entries are consolidated by CDR3 protein sequence, retaining the most common genes and DNA. These V and J calls are TCRdb output, not the study's own analysis. The sample profile shows 2 million or so distinct CDR3 sequences; about 50% of them were found once. The ten largest clones capture roughly 2% of the sample.

Here the chain combines TRBV18 and TRBJ2-5; no D gene is confidently identified. This receptor was identified in a woman aged 40 to 50 in good health. Sequencing was carried out using blood. The DNA is TGTGCCAGCAGCCCAGCAGGAGTACAAGAGACCCAGTACTTC. The translation is CASSPAGVQETQYF. Reference TRBV18 and TRBJ2-5 proteins supply the regions before and after the CDR3; the full variable domain is: NAGVMQNPRHLVRRRGQEARLRCSPMKGHSHVYWYRQLPEEGLKFMVYLQKENIIDESGMPKERFSAEFPKEGPSILRIQQVVRGDSAAYFCASSPAGVQETQYFGPGTRLLVL.